A selection of T cell receptor beta chains follows, all from one sample in a study of cytomegalovirus exposure and HLA in healthy donors. Repertoires were generated with immunoSEQ multiplex PCR, while TCRdb's copy carries only in-frame clones and drops some. The repertoire holds 150,000 to 200,000 clones, with around 80% as singletons. The specimen was PBMCs. The receptors here all came from a girl aged 5 to 17 in good health and CMV-seropositive. Both conserved end residues are trimmed from each CDR3. The order of the fields is clone size, J gene, V gene, CDR3 protein. Size is stated for part of the rows, as once, few or many counts, or as a class when the clone is expanded.

NA	TRBJ2-1	TRBV27	ASSLSRTGGVEQF
few	TRBJ2-5	TRBV5-1	ASSLAGGREETQY
NA	TRBJ1-1	TRBV5-8	ASSLRRGRNTEAF
NA	TRBJ2-4	TRBV2	ASLGSSGRKYIQY
NA	TRBJ2-7	TRBV9	ASSVAPGGYYEQY
NA	TRBJ2-5	TRBV5-8	ASSRKLARETQY
NA	TRBJ1-2	TRBV10-3	AISEPGTGNFRSPYGYT
NA	TRBJ2-7	TRBV6-5	ASSKGATRGYEQY
NA	TRBJ2-1	TRBV6-1	ASSEEDRGIYNEQF
NA	TRBJ2-5	TRBV5-1	ASTRELIQY
NA	TRBJ2-2	TRBV4-1	ASSQDSLDWGTGELF
few	NA	TRBV7-9	ASSLSSGKPYEQY
NA	TRBJ2-7	TRBV5-8	ASSFLDYRGSYEQY
NA	TRBJ2-4	TRBV7-2	ASSLPDRPYIQY
NA	TRBJ1-4	TRBV5-8	ASSLESEEEKLF
medium-sized	TRBJ1-3	TRBV5-1	ASRVDPSGNTIY